Presented here are 14 T cell receptor beta chains from one specimen sequenced in a study of blood T cell repertoires in COVID-19. Data came from immunoSEQ multiplex PCR; TCRdb stores just in-frame clones and leaves some out. The sample records some 87,000 clones, 70% to 85% being singletons. The specimen sequenced was peripheral blood. The receptors stem from a human donor in a cohort sampled during active COVID-19.

The chain has TRBV2 and TRBJ1-5; no clear D. In germline, CDR1 is SNHLY, CDR2 FYNNEI. The CDR3 is made up of 17 amino acids. The V gene lost 4 bases and the J gene lost 6 bases, with 22 bases spanning the gap. CDR3 nucleotide sequence: TGTGCCAGCAGTGCATTTATAGTTTCGGGGTTAGGTCAGCCCCAGCATTTT. This codes for CASSAFIVSGLGQPQHF.

This chain links TRBV14 with TRBJ2-2; possibly TRBD2 for D (5 bases). The germline V gene encodes CDR1 SGHDN and CDR2 FVKESK. CDR3 length: 16 amino acids. V gave up 4 bases and J gave up 6 bases, with 18 bases separating them. CDR3 sequence (DNA): TGTGCCAGCAGCCCAATCGGGGTGGTGAAGTCCGGGGAGCTGTTTTTT. This sequence encodes CASSPIGVVKSGELFF. The full variable domain, with the rest looked up from reference TRBV14 and TRBJ2-2, is EAGVTQFPSHSVIEKGQTVTLRCDPISGHDNLYWYRRVMGKEIKFLLHFVKESKQDESGMPNNRFLAERTGGTYSTLKVQPAELEDSGVYFCASSPIGVVKSGELFFGEGSRLTVL.

The V call is TRBV6-6, the J call TRBJ2-6; the match to TRBD1 covers 9 bases. The CDR3 is 17 residues long. Trimming at V came to 5 bases and at J to 4 bases, leaving 9 bases not matched to a gene. Germline loops: CDR1 MNHNY, CDR2 SVGAGI (reference sequence). CDR3: CASSRPGTGYGANVLTF. In DNA form, the CDR3 reads TGTGCCAGCAGTCGTCCCGGGACAGGGTACGGGGCCAACGTCCTGACTTTC.

The table lists this clone with many counts. The chain has TRBV18 and TRBJ2-1, with TRBD2 matching over 9 bases. The trim removed 6 bases at V and 8 bases at J, leaving 8 bases unmatched. CDR1 KGHSH and CDR2 LQKENI come from the germline V gene. The CDR3 spans 14 residues. Here the CDR3 DNA reads TGTGCCAGCTCTCGCGGGAGGGCCCCCGATGAGCAGTTCTTC. It codes for CASSRGRAPDEQFF.

This CDR3 is CAPGGAGELFF. The CDR3 bases are TGTGCCCCAGGCGGGGCAGGGGAGCTGTTTTTT. The chain joins TRBV6-4 to TRBJ2-2, with a possible D match to TRBD2 (6 bases). Deletions cut 11 bases from V and 8 bases from J, with 12 bases between. CDR1 is MRHNA and CDR2 is SNTAGT in the germline V gene. The CDR3 extends over 11 amino acids.

The CDR3 sequence: CAWSPLHSFGANYGYTF. Written as DNA, the CDR3 is TGTGCCTGGAGCCCCCTTCATTCGTTCGGGGCTAACTATGGCTACACCTTC. The V gene is TRBV30, the J gene TRBJ1-2; D ambiguous. CDR3 size: 17 residues. The germline CDR1 and CDR2 sequences are GTSNPN and SVGIG (reference sequence). Trimming left V 3 bases short and J 0 bases short, with 20 bases between.

V usage is TRBV6-5 and J usage is TRBJ2-7; the match to TRBD2 covers 10 bases. Germline CDR1 is MNHEY and CDR2 is SVGAGI. The junction had 5 bases not matched to a gene; V was cut back by 2 bases and J by 1 base. This CDR3 has 16 residues. Here the CDR3 DNA reads TGTGCCAGCAGTTACGGCCGGACTAGCGGATCCTACGAGCAGTACTTC. Amino acid sequence: CASSYGRTSGSYEQYF.

The chain is built from TRBV4-3 and TRBJ1-2; TRBD1 aligns across 8 bases. The V and J ends lost 0 bases and 5 bases, in that order; junction bases with no gene match: 23. The CDR3 spans 21 residues. Germline CDR1 LGHNA, CDR2 YSLEER. CDR3 region: CASSQDGRTGRKQGGTYGYTF. As DNA, the CDR3 is TGCGCCAGCAGCCAAGATGGTCGTACAGGTCGGAAACAGGGGGGAACTTATGGCTACACCTTC.

The table lists this clone with a few counts. V gene TRBV7-9 combines with J gene TRBJ1-1, with TRBD1 matching 9 bases. This CDR3 region has 15 residues. Trimming took 7 bases from V and 2 from J; bases not matched to a gene: 8. CDR1 SEHNR and CDR2 FQNEAQ come from the germline V gene (reference sequence). The CDR3 DNA follows: TGTGCCAGCAACTCACAGGGGGCGCAAAACACTGAAGCTTTCTTT. Translation: CASNSQGAQNTEAFF.

The CDR3 reads CASSYEQGVNTEAFF. DNA of the CDR3: TGTGCCAGCAGTTACGAACAGGGCGTTAACACTGAAGCTTTCTTT. The chain has TRBV6-5 and TRBJ1-1, with a tentative D call TRBD1 (6 bases). Per the germline V gene, CDR1 is MNHEY and CDR2 is SVGAGI. This CDR3 comprises 15 residues. The V end was cut by 2 bases, the J end by 2 bases, with 12 bases between.

The J gene is TRBJ2-7, the V gene TRBV5-1; no clear D. CDR1 is SGHRS, CDR2 YFSETQ, per germline. The CDR3 length is 11 residues. V lost 4 bases and J 2 bases, leaving 4 bases between the germline ends. CDR3 loop: CASSRTYEQYF. The CDR3 nucleotides are TGCGCCAGCAGCCGTACCTACGAGCAGTACTTC.

The rearrangement joins TRBV5-4 to TRBJ2-2, with D perhaps matching TRBD1 (6 bases). V was shortened by 1 base and J by 5 bases, with 9 bases between the two germline ends. CDR1 SGHNT and CDR2 YYREEE come from the germline V gene (reference sequence). CDR3 size: 14 residues. The CDR3 DNA reads as TGTGCCAGCAGCTTGAGAACAGGGACCGGGGAGCTGTTTTTT. It codes for CASSLRTGTGELFF.

The V gene is TRBV4-3, the J gene TRBJ2-5; D gene unclear. With 3 bases removed from V and 5 bases from J, the gap between germline ends came to 10 bases. Germline V CDR1 and CDR2: LGHNA, YSLEER. The CDR3 runs to 13 residues. Here the CDR3 reads CASSQNRLETQYF. The CDR3 nucleotides read TGCGCCAGCAGCCAGAACCGGTTGGAGACCCAGTACTTC.

The chain recombines TRBV6-5 with TRBJ1-1, with 7 bases matching TRBD1. The germline gives CDR1 MNHEY, CDR2 SVGAGI. The V gene end was trimmed by 5 bases and the J gene end by 1 base; junction bases not matched to a gene: 4. The CDR3 length is 14 residues. Here the CDR3 reads CASSPRQGNTEAFF. CDR3 coding DNA: TGTGCCAGCAGTCCCAGACAGGGGAACACTGAAGCTTTCTTT.